Below, 30 T cell receptor beta chains from the same sample are listed, as sequenced in a study of CD8 T cells in ankylosing spondylitis listed by TCRdb under 2017. The protocol used for the library was 5' RACE. Reads for this sample came from an Illumina HiSeq 2500. In-frame beta chains were kept once TCRdb had trimmed the public reads at Q25 with fastp and called clones with MiXCR. Rows with one shared CDR3 protein collapse into an entry with the most common genes and DNA. The sample table holds roughly 230,000 distinct CDR3 sequences, of which approximately 20% were seen once. Around 30% of the sample comes from the top ten. The sequenced sample was blood, either unsorted or a sorted T cell fraction (not recorded which). These TCRs come from a male donor with ankylosing spondylitis or in good health (not recorded which).

The V gene is TRBV29-1, the J gene TRBJ1-1, with a possible D match to TRBD1 (6 bases). This CDR3 comprises 13 residues. Germline-derived CDR1 and CDR2 are SQVTM and ANQGSEA. V lost 7 bases and J lost 4, with 16 bases in between. CDR3 in DNA: TGCAGCGCCCGGGGGGGCCGGACCACTGAAGCTTTCTTT. This sequence encodes CSARGGRTTEAFF.

This clonotype was picked up many times. The rearrangement joins TRBV6-2 or TRBV6-3 to TRBJ2-3; no reliable D call. CDR3 length: 15 residues. Germline CDR1 and CDR2: MNHEY and SVGEGT. V was cut by 4 bases and J by 2 bases, with 13 bases left in between. The DNA for the CDR3 is TGTGCCAGCAGTTTATTAGAAGACCTCACAGATACGCAGTATTTT. Translation: CASSLLEDLTDTQYF.

This clonotype was counted between two and nine times. The V gene is TRBV5-1, the J gene TRBJ2-1; 9 bases match TRBD2. Germline CDR1 reads SGHRS; CDR2 reads YFSETQ. J was trimmed by 6 bases and V by 0 bases; bases with no gene match: 10. This CDR3 is built from 17 residues. CDR3 nucleotides: TGCGCCAGCAGCTTGGTTCCTAGCGGGATAAAGGGCAATGAGCAGTTCTTC. As protein: CASSLVPSGIKGNEQFF.

This clonotype was found a few times. This sequence joins TRBV7-2 and TRBJ2-2; no reliable D call. Trimming pared 4 bases from V and 4 bases from J, leaving 16 bases between. Germline CDR1 reads SGHTA; CDR2 reads FQGNSA. The CDR3 is 16 amino acids. CDR3 amino acids: CASSSGAYLSTGELFF. Written as DNA, the CDR3 is TGTGCCAGCAGCTCAGGCGCTTATTTGAGCACCGGGGAGCTGTTTTTT.

This clonotype was found a few times. This chain uses TRBV7-2 with TRBJ2-1; D unclear. V was clipped by 2 bases and J by 1 base, with 9 bases between them. Germline values: CDR1 SGHTA, CDR2 FQGNSA. The CDR3 extends over 15 amino acids. For the CDR3, the DNA is TGTGCCAGCAGCTTAATGTGGCCGTCCTACAATGAGCAGTTCTTC. Translating it yields CASSLMWPSYNEQFF. The whole variable domain, remainder taken from reference TRBV7-2 and TRBJ2-1, is GAGVSQSPSNKVTEKGKDVELRCDPISGHTALYWYRQSLGQGLEFLIYFQGNSAPDKSGLPSDRFSAERTGGSVSTLTIQRTQQEDSAVYLCASSLMWPSYNEQFFGPGTRLTVL.

V usage is TRBV12-3 or TRBV12-4 and J usage is TRBJ2-2, with D tentatively TRBD1 (6 bases). Deletions cut 10 bases from V and 0 bases from J, with 24 bases between. The CDR3 is made up of 18 amino acids. CDR3 loop: CAIIGGICIIANTGELFF. The CDR3 DNA is TGTGCCATCATAGGGGGAATTTGTATCATCGCGAACACCGGGGAGCTGTTTTTT.

This clonotype appeared a few times. The CDR3 DNA is TGTGCCAGCGGGAGGGCCGGAGATACGCAGTATTTT. The encoded protein is CASGRAGDTQYF. This rearrangement joins TRBV12-3 or TRBV12-4 to TRBJ2-3; 7 bases agree with TRBD2. This CDR3 region has 12 residues. V lost 8 bases, J lost 5 bases, and 4 bases stayed unmatched.

This chain connects TRBV5-1 to TRBJ2-2; D could derive from TRBD1 or TRBD2 (5 bases each). Germline V lookup: CDR1 SGHRS, CDR2 YFSETQ. This CDR3 is built from 13 residues. Trimming left V 7 bases short and J 1 base short, with 8 bases between. CDR3 nucleotides: TGCGCCAGCCGGGACGAGAACACCGGGGAGCTGTTTTTT. Protein sequence: CASRDENTGELFF. Based on the CDR3 plus reference TRBV5-1 and TRBJ2-2, the full variable domain is KAGVTQTPRYLIKTRGQQVTLSCSPISGHRSVSWYQQTPGQGLQFLFEYFSETQRNKGNFPGRFSGRQFSNSRSEMNVSTLELGDSALYLCASRDENTGELFFGEGSRLTVL.

This clonotype was detected ten times or more. The CDR3 is CASSPLANYNEQFF. The CDR3 bases are TGTGCCAGCAGTCCTCTAGCGAACTACAATGAGCAGTTCTTC. The chain employs TRBV6-1 and TRBJ2-1; the D gene is possibly TRBD2 (6 bases). The V and J ends lost 5 bases and 3 bases respectively, with 11 bases between them. Germline-derived CDR1 and CDR2 are MNHNS and SASEGT. The CDR3 is 14 amino acids.

The chain carries TRBV4-3 and TRBJ2-1, with D perhaps TRBD2 (5 bases). Trimming took 0 bases from V and 4 from J, leaving 10 bases between them. The CDR3 is made up of 15 amino acids. Germline loops: CDR1 LGHNA, CDR2 YSLEER. The CDR3 DNA reads as TGCGCCAGCAGCCAAGAGAGGGAATCGTACAATGAGCAGTTCTTC. Protein: CASSQERESYNEQFF.

This chain joins TRBV4-1 and TRBJ2-1; 12 nucleotides match TRBD2. V shed 5 bases and J 8 bases; nucleotides not matched to a gene: 7. The CDR3 consists of 15 residues. CDR1 MGHRA and CDR2 YSYEKL come from the germline V gene. The chain's CDR3 is CASSSTSGRWYEQFF. The CDR3 nucleotides read TGCGCCAGCAGCTCGACTAGCGGGAGATGGTATGAGCAGTTCTTC.

The genes are TRBV7-8 and TRBJ2-1; D gene ambiguous. The CDR3 runs to 18 residues. The V gene lost 1 base and the J gene lost 0 bases, with 16 bases spanning the gap. The germline gives CDR1 SGHVS, CDR2 FQNEAQ. This CDR3 reads CASSLGYEASVSYNEQFF. CDR3 nucleotides: TGTGCCAGCAGCTTAGGCTACGAGGCTTCTGTCTCCTACAATGAGCAGTTCTTC.

This clonotype was picked up a small number of times. The rearrangement links TRBV12-3 or TRBV12-4 to TRBJ2-1; D gene uncertain. V was cut by 2 bases and J by 4 bases, with 6 bases left in between. The CDR3 has 13 residues. CDR3 loop: CASSLSAYNEQFF. The CDR3 region has the DNA TGTGCCAGCAGTTTAAGCGCATACAATGAGCAGTTCTTC.

The chain is built from TRBV5-1 and TRBJ2-5; either TRBD1 or TRBD2 may supply D (5 bases each). Germline V gives CDR1 SGHRS, CDR2 YFSETQ. V was pared by 7 bases and J by 4 bases, with 23 bases between. The CDR3 spans 16 residues. The CDR3 reads CASHLDVGAAGETQYF. As DNA, the CDR3 is TGCGCCAGCCACTTAGACGTCGGGGCGGCGGGAGAGACCCAGTACTTC.

The rearrangement joins TRBV4-1 to TRBJ1-6; the D is unclear. Deletions cut 1 base from V and 4 bases from J, with 8 bases between. The CDR3 covers 15 residues. The V gene's germline CDR1 is MGHRA and CDR2 YSYEKL. CDR3 nucleotides: TGCGCCAGCAGCCAAGGGGCCTCATATAATTCACCCCTCCACTTT. Encoded protein: CASSQGASYNSPLHF.

The chain links TRBV2 to TRBJ2-3; TRBD2 is a possible D gene (5 bases). This CDR3 is 13 amino acids long. V lost 4 bases and J lost 2, with 7 bases in between. Germline CDR1 SNHLY, CDR2 FYNNEI. The CDR3 sequence is CASSGRDTDTQYF. The DNA for the CDR3 is TGTGCCAGCAGTGGCCGGGACACAGATACGCAGTATTTT.

This clonotype was recorded a few times. The V call is TRBV7-3, the J call TRBJ2-3, with no clear D. The germline CDR1 and CDR2 sequences are SGHTA and FQGTGA. V was clipped by 5 bases and J by 6 bases, with 9 bases between them. The length of the CDR3 is 12 residues. CDR3 in amino acids: CASSADGDTQYF. CDR3 bases: TGTGCCAGCAGCGCCGACGGGGATACGCAGTATTTT.

Notes on this clonotype: A much larger clone differs by one base, so this may be a read error. V is TRBV19 and J is TRBJ2-3; 7 positions agree with TRBD1. The CDR3 spans 16 residues. Per germline, CDR1 LNHDA and CDR2 SQIVND (reference sequence). DNA of the CDR3: TGTGTCCTCAGGCCCCCCCGCAGGGGGTCCGCAGATACGCAGTATTTT. It yields the protein CVLRPPRRGSADTQYF.

At least ten counts were recorded for this clonotype. The chain is built from TRBV7-2 and TRBJ1-6; D uncertain. The CDR3 sequence is 15 residues long. Trimming left V 5 bases short and J 3 bases short, with 11 bases between. Germline V CDR1 and CDR2: SGHTA, FQGNSA. The CDR3 coding sequence is TGTGCCAGCAGCCTAGACGGCAACTATAATTCACCCCTCCACTTT. This codes for CASSLDGNYNSPLHF.

This clonotype occurred a few times. The rearrangement joins TRBV12-3 or TRBV12-4 to TRBJ2-1, with a possible D match to TRBD2 (6 bases). The CDR3 sequence is 15 residues long. The ends were cut back, 1 base at V and 4 bases at J, with 11 bases in the middle. The CDR3, as DNA: TGTGCCAGCAGTTTAGGGCTAGCGACTTACAATGAGCAGTTCTTC. This translates into CASSLGLATYNEQFF.

The chain links TRBV20-1 to TRBJ2-7; D gene uncertain. Per germline, CDR1 DFQATT and CDR2 SNEGSKA (reference sequence). The CDR3 contains 15 residues. Between the trimmed V and J ends, which lost 3 bases and 0 bases, there was a span of 15 bases. The CDR3 region is CSARARHVSSYEQYF. DNA of the CDR3: TGCAGTGCTAGGGCTAGACATGTAAGCTCCTACGAGCAGTACTTC.

This clonotype came up a few times. At one boundary the junction diverges from the germline segment, which might be a read error. The chain joins TRBV7-7 to TRBJ2-5, with D maybe TRBD1 (5 bases). The CDR3 totals 14 residues. Germline-derived CDR1 and CDR2 are SSHAT and FNYEAQ (reference sequence). DNA for the CDR3: TGTGCTAGCAGCTTAAGTAGGGGTGGAGAGACCCAGTACTTC. Amino acid sequence: CASSLSRGGETQYF.

In this sample, this clonotype turned up a few times. The rearrangement links TRBV5-1 to TRBJ2-2; possibly TRBD2 for D (6 bases). Trimming cost V 3 bases and J 9 bases, with 12 bases left between them. The length of the CDR3 is 13 residues. CDR1 is SGHRS and CDR2 is YFSETQ in the germline V gene. The CDR3 sequence: CASSWGGVRELFF. The CDR3 coding sequence is TGCGCCAGCAGCTGGGGCGGGGTCAGGGAGCTGTTTTTT.

Only a few counts were recorded for this clonotype. The V gene is TRBV29-1, the J gene TRBJ1-4; 9 nucleotides match TRBD1. After removal of 5 bases from V and 7 bases from J, the junction contained 5 bases not matched to a gene. CDR1 and CDR2 from the germline V gene are SQVTM and ANQGSEA. This CDR3 is built from 13 residues. The CDR3 protein is CSVLQGAFEKLFF. The CDR3 nucleotides read TGCAGCGTTCTACAGGGGGCCTTTGAAAAACTGTTTTTT.

This clonotype was seen just once. The gene calls are TRBV7-8 and TRBJ2-1; D call uncertain. Trimming took 6 bases from V and 10 from J, leaving 1 base between them. This CDR3 comprises 8 residues. Germline V gives CDR1 SGHVS, CDR2 FQNEAQ. CDR3 coding DNA: TGTGCCAGCAGAGAGCAGTTCTTC. Protein product: CASREQFF.

This clonotype was seen only a few times. This chain links TRBV5-1 with TRBJ2-3, with 8 bases aligning to TRBD1. From germline, CDR1 is SGHRS and CDR2 YFSETQ. CDR3 length equals 15 residues. Trimming removed 4 bases from V and 1 base from J; junction bases left unmatched: 5. This CDR3 reads CASSTTGEGTDTQYF. The CDR3 nucleotides are TGCGCCAGCAGCACGACAGGGGAAGGCACAGATACGCAGTATTTT.

The chain has TRBV7-2 and TRBJ2-7; no definite D call. V was shortened by 4 bases and J by 4 bases, with 14 bases between the two germline ends. Germline-derived CDR1 and CDR2 are SGHTA and FQGNSA. This CDR3 spans 14 amino acids. In DNA form, the CDR3 reads TGTGCCAGCAGCTCCCCTATGGGGTTATACGAGCAGTACTTC. Protein product: CASSSPMGLYEQYF.

The V gene is TRBV10-1, the J gene TRBJ2-3; tentatively, D is TRBD1 (6 bases). This CDR3 has 15 amino acids. Trimming stripped 3 bases from V and 4 bases from J, with 14 bases between. The germline V gene has CDR1 WNHNN and CDR2 SYGVQD (reference sequence). The chain's CDR3 is CASSDPRGSPDTQYF. DNA of the CDR3: TGCGCCAGCAGTGACCCCAGGGGCTCCCCAGATACGCAGTATTTT.

This clonotype has just a few counts. The rearrangement joins TRBV5-6 to TRBJ2-1; TRBD1 is a possible D gene (6 bases). Germline V gene lookup returns CDR1 SGHDT and CDR2 YYEEEE. The germline V and J ends were trimmed by 4 bases and 0 bases, with 14 bases remaining between them. CDR3 length: 16 residues. DNA of the CDR3: TGTGCCAGCAGCCTCGGACAGACCAGCTCCTACAATGAGCAGTTCTTC. It yields the protein CASSLGQTSSYNEQFF.

This clonotype was picked up a small number of times. This chain uses TRBV12-3 or TRBV12-4 with TRBJ2-3; D remains ambiguous. V lost 7 bases and J 11 bases, leaving 13 bases between the germline ends. The CDR3 extends over 11 amino acids. Here the CDR3 reads CASTSSWVQYF. The CDR3 DNA reads as TGTGCCAGCACCTCAAGTTGGGTGCAGTATTTT.